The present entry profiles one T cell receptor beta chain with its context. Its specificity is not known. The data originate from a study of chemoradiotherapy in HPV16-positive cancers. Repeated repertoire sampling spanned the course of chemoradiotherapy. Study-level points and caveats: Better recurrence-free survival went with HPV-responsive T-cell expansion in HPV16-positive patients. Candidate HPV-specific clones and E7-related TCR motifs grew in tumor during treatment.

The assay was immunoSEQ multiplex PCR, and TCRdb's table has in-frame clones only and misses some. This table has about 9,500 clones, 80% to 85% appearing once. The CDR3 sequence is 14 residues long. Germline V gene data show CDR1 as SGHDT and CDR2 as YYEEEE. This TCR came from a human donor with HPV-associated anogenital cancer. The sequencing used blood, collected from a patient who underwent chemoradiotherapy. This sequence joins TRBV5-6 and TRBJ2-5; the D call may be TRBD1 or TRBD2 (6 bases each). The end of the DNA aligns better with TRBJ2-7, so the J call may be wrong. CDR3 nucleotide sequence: TGTGCCAGCAGCTTGGGGCAGGGGAGGTACGAGCAGTACTTC. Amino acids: CASSLGQGRYEQYF.